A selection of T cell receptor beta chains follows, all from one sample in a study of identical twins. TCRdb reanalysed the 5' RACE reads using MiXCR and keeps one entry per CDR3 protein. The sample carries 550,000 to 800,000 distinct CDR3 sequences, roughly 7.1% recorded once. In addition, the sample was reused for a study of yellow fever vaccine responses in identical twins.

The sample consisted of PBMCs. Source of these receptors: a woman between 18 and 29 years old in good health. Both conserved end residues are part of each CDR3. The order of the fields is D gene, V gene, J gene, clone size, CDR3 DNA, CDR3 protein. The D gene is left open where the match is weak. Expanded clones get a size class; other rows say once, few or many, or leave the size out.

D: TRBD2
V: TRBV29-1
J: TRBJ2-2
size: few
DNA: TGCAGCGTTGAAGTGGGGAGGGGAAACACCGGGGAGCTGTTTTTT
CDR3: CSVEVGRGNTGELFF

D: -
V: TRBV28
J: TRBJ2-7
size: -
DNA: TGTGCCAGCAGAATCTCAACAGGTACCTACGAGCAGTACTTC
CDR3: CASRISTGTYEQYF

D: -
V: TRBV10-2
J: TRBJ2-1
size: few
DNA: TGCGCCAGCGCTGCCGTGTTGGGGTGGGCAGATATAGGTGAGCAGTTCTTC
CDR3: CASAAVLGWADIGEQFF

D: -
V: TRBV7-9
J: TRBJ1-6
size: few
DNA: TGTGCCAGCAGCGGCGGACAGAATAATTCACCCCTCCACTTT
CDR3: CASSGGQNNSPLHF

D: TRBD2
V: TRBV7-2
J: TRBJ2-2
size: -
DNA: TGTGCCAGCAGCCCCGTCCGGGCTAGCGGGACCGGGGAGCTGTTTTTT
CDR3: CASSPVRASGTGELFF

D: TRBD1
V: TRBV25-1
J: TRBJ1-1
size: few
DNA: TGTGCCAGCAGTGCATGGGGACAGGGGGCTGAAGCTTTCTTT
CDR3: CASSAWGQGAEAFF

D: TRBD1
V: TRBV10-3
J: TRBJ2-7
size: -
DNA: TGTGCCATCAGTGAGGACAGGGGTGGATACGAGCAGTACTTC
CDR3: CAISEDRGGYEQYF

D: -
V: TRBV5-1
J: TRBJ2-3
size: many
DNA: TGCGCCAGTTCTGCCTCAGATACGCAGTATTTT
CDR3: CASSASDTQYF

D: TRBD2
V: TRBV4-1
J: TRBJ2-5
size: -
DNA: TGCGCCAGCAGCCCGGGGGGACTAGCGGGGGAAGAGACCCAGTACTTC
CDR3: CASSPGGLAGEETQYF

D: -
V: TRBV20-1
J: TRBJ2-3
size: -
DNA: TGCAGTGCTAGAGAGGGGGCTAGCTCAGATACGCAGTATTTT
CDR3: CSAREGASSDTQYF

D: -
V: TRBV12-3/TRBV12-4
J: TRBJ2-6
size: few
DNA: TGTGCCAGCAGTTTTCATAGCTCTGGGGCCAACGTCCTGACTTTC
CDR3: CASSFHSSGANVLTF